This passage covers 21 T cell receptor beta chains from one sample sequenced in a study of OX40 agonist ivuxolimab in advanced cancers. Some clones are missing from TCRdb's copy, which holds only in-frame ones; the method was immunoSEQ multiplex PCR. Here the sample spans 55,000 to 75,000 clones, around 90% being singletons. The sample in question was CD4+ or CD8+ T cells sorted from blood, obtained in a trial of the OX40 agonist ivuxolimab. The receptors come from an adult with an advanced solid tumor such as melanoma, head and neck, liver or kidney cancer.

The chain recombines TRBV5-6 with TRBJ2-2; D gene unclear. CDR1 and CDR2 (germline): SGHDT, YYEEEE. This CDR3 comprises 15 residues. Trimming removed 1 base at V and 5 bases at J, with 12 bases between. The CDR3 here is CASSLIRKTTGELFF. The DNA of the CDR3 is TGTGCCAGCAGCTTGATTCGGAAAACTACCGGGGAGCTGTTTTTT.

The CDR3 nucleotides are TGTGCCAGCAGTTTTTCCCGTATGGGACTTGGCTATCACGAGCAGTACTTC. It specifies CASSFSRMGLGYHEQYF. The rearrangement links TRBV28 to TRBJ2-7; a possible D gene is TRBD2 (6 bases). This CDR3 has 17 amino acids. The germline V gene encodes CDR1 MDHEN and CDR2 SYDVKM. Trimming left V 3 bases short and J 5 bases short, with 23 bases between.

This chain uses TRBV20-1 with TRBJ2-5; D gene uncertain. CDR3 length: 11 residues. Germline V lookup: CDR1 DFQATT, CDR2 SNEGSKA (reference sequence). The germline V and J ends were trimmed by 5 bases and 5 bases, with 9 bases remaining between them. The CDR3 DNA follows: TGCAGTGCTCGCCTCGGGGAGACCCAGTACTTC. This gives the protein CSARLGETQYF.

J is TRBJ2-7 and V is TRBV4-2; tentatively, D is TRBD2 (6 bases). The CDR3 has 15 amino acids. Per the germline V gene, CDR1 is LGHNA and CDR2 is YNFKEQ. Trimming cost V 1 base and J 2 bases, with 12 bases left between them. DNA for the CDR3: TGTGCCAGCAGCCAAGGCGGGACGGCAGCCTACGAGCAGTACTTC. Its protein is CASSQGGTAAYEQYF.

The chain recombines TRBV7-2 with TRBJ1-1; TRBD1 might be the D (5 bases). Deletions cut 1 base from V and 6 bases from J, with 6 bases between. CDR3 size: 12 residues. CDR1 and CDR2 from the germline V gene are SGHTA and FQGNSA. The CDR3 here is CASSLGGAEAFF. The CDR3 bases are TGTGCCAGCAGCTTAGGGGGGGCTGAAGCTTTCTTT.

The chain couples TRBV11-3 to TRBJ2-5; 8 bases match TRBD1. The J call is uncertain, as TRBJ2-7 better fits the DNA end. The germline V gene encodes CDR1 SGHNT and CDR2 YENEEA. CDR3 length: 14 residues. CDR3 sequence reads: CASSPWTGNYEQYF. CDR3 DNA sequence: TGTGCCAGCAGCCCCTGGACAGGGAACTACGAGCAGTACTTC.

The V gene is TRBV19, the J gene TRBJ2-7, with a tentative D call TRBD1 (6 bases). Germline assignment: CDR1 LNHDA and CDR2 SQIVND (reference sequence). Trimming took 10 bases from V and 6 from J, leaving 13 bases between them. The CDR3 contains 11 residues. CDR3 coding DNA: TGTGCCACTAGAGCAGGGGTCGAGCAGTACTTC. Encoded protein: CATRAGVEQYF.

The J gene is TRBJ2-7, the V gene TRBV10-2; D perhaps matches TRBD1 (6 bases). The CDR3 extends over 13 amino acids. Trimming shortened V by 6 bases and J by 3 bases, and 12 bases separated the two germline ends. From germline, CDR1 is WSHSY and CDR2 SAAADI. For the CDR3, the DNA is TGCGCCAGCAGAAGGGACACTTTCTACGAGCAGTACTTC. The encoded protein is CASRRDTFYEQYF.

V gene TRBV7-9 combines with J gene TRBJ2-1; 11 bases match TRBD2. Germline V gene data show CDR1 as SEHNR and CDR2 as FQNEAQ (reference sequence). V shed 4 bases and J 7 bases; nucleotides not matched to a gene: 6. This CDR3 contains 15 residues. DNA for the CDR3: TGTGCCAGCAGCTCCTCCGGGACTAGCGGTAATGAGCAGTTCTTC. This codes for CASSSSGTSGNEQFF.

This chain connects TRBV27 to TRBJ2-2; D ambiguous. V lost 3 bases and J lost 8, with 7 bases in between. The CDR3 runs to 12 residues. Germline assignment: CDR1 MNHEY and CDR2 SMNVEV (reference sequence). The CDR3 loop reads CASSFSVGELFF. The CDR3 coding sequence is TGTGCCAGCAGTTTCTCTGTTGGGGAGCTGTTTTTT.

J is TRBJ2-7 and V is TRBV27, with TRBD2 matching over 14 bases. Germline CDR1 and CDR2: MNHEY and SMNVEV (reference sequence). Trimming cost V 6 bases and J 3 bases; bases outside gene matches: 1. The CDR3 sequence is 14 residues long. In DNA form, the CDR3 reads TGTGCCAGCAGGGGACTAGCGGGAGTCTACGAGCAGTACTTC. This sequence encodes CASRGLAGVYEQYF.

The V and J genes are TRBV4-1 and TRBJ2-7; no firm D call. This CDR3 spans 12 amino acids. V was shortened by 2 bases and J by 5 bases, with 7 bases between the two germline ends. In germline, CDR1 is MGHRA, CDR2 YSYEKL. CDR3 residues: CASSQTGDEQYF. The CDR3 nucleotides are TGCGCCAGCAGCCAAACCGGCGACGAGCAGTACTTC.

The V gene is TRBV9, the J gene TRBJ2-1; 12 nucleotides line up with TRBD2. Germline V gives CDR1 SGDLS, CDR2 YYNGEE. J was trimmed by 4 bases and V by 3 bases; bases with no gene match: 11. The CDR3 is 18 amino acids. CDR3 residues: CASSDYQTSGSLYNEQFF. The CDR3 nucleotides are TGTGCCAGCAGCGATTACCAGACTAGCGGGAGCCTATACAATGAGCAGTTCTTC.

The V gene is TRBV28, the J gene TRBJ2-5; no firm D call. From germline, CDR1 is MDHEN and CDR2 SYDVKM. Trimming left V 7 bases short and J 4 bases short, with 10 bases between. This CDR3 region has 12 residues. CDR3 nucleotide sequence: TGTGCCAGCACCTATGGGCGAGAGACCCAGTACTTC. Translated, it gives CASTYGRETQYF.

The CDR3 nucleotides are TGTGTCACGACTCCGGGCGATATCGGGGACTATGGCTACACCTTC. This codes for CVTTPGDIGDYGYTF. This sequence joins TRBV28 and TRBJ1-2, with D uncertain. This CDR3 is built from 15 residues. Germline CDR1 and CDR2: MDHEN and SYDVKM.

The chain is built from TRBV7-9 and TRBJ2-5; 7 nucleotides match TRBD1. Germline V gene sequence: CDR1 SEHNR, CDR2 FQNEAQ (reference sequence). The CDR3 contains 16 residues. V shed 2 bases and J 1 base; nucleotides not matched to a gene: 7. The CDR3 DNA follows: TGTGCCAGCAGCTTAATTTGGGCAGGGGGCCAAGAGACCCAGTACTTC. Its translation is CASSLIWAGGQETQYF.

This clone was seen just once. V gene TRBV28 combines with J gene TRBJ2-7; D could derive from TRBD1 or TRBD2 (5 bases each). This CDR3 has 17 amino acids. The germline gives CDR1 MDHEN, CDR2 SYDVKM. Trimming pared 6 bases from V and 0 bases from J, leaving 21 bases between. The CDR3 sequence: CASSDLNPGPSSYEQYF. In DNA form, the CDR3 reads TGTGCCAGCAGCGATCTCAACCCGGGACCGAGCTCCTACGAGCAGTACTTC. Filled out from reference TRBV28 and TRBJ2-7, the complete variable domain reads DVKVTQSSRYLVKRTGEKVFLECVQDMDHENMFWYRQDPGLGLRLIYFSYDVKMKEKGDIPEGYSVSREKKERFSLILESASTNQTSMYLCASSDLNPGPSSYEQYFGPGTRLTVT.

The chain joins TRBV28 to TRBJ1-2; 11 positions match TRBD1. V was clipped by 7 bases and J by 3 bases; unmatched bases: 10. The CDR3 consists of 16 residues. CDR1 and CDR2 from the germline V gene are MDHEN and SYDVKM. CDR3 coding DNA: TGTGCCAGCAACACCGGACAGGGGGCTTATGACTATGGCTACACCTTC. Encoded protein: CASNTGQGAYDYGYTF.

The chain links TRBV6-5 to TRBJ2-1, with 7 bases fitting TRBD1. Trimming removed 2 bases from V and 7 bases from J; junction bases left unmatched: 5. The CDR3 runs 14 residues. From germline, CDR1 is MNHEY and CDR2 SVGAGI. The CDR3 spells CASSYPGQTNEQFF. The CDR3 nucleotides read TGTGCCAGCAGTTACCCGGGACAGACTAATGAGCAGTTCTTC.

The chain couples TRBV6-1 to TRBJ2-3; D unclear. Trimming pared 0 bases from V and 9 bases from J, leaving 4 bases between. This CDR3 region has 11 residues. From germline, CDR1 is MNHNS and CDR2 SASEGT. CDR3 bases: TGTGCCAGCAGTGAAGCTGGCACGCAGTATTTT. Translated, it gives CASSEAGTQYF.

In its sample, this clone was seen once. CDR3 DNA: TGTGCCAGCAGCCCCGCCCGTAGCGGGCCGCTCTACGAGCAGTACTTC. It is translated as CASSPARSGPLYEQYF. The chain links TRBV11-2 to TRBJ2-5, with 7 bases that match TRBD2. The J call may be mistaken, given a closer DNA end match to TRBJ2-7. The germline V gene encodes CDR1 SGHAT and CDR2 FQNNGV. The CDR3 is 16 residues long.